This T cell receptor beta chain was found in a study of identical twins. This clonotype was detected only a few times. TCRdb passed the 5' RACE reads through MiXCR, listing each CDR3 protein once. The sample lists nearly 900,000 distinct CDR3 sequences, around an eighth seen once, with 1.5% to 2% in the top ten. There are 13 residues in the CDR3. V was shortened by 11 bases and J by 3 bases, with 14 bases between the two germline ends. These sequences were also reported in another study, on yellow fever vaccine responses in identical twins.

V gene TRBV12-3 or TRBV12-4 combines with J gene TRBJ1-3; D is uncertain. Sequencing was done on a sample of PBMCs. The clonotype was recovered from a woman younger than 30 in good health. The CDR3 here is CACKEGYGNTIYF. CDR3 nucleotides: TGTGCCTGTAAGGAGGGATATGGAAACACCATATATTTT.